This T cell receptor (beta chain) was profiled in a study of blood T cell repertoires in COVID-19. The protocol was immunoSEQ multiplex PCR, while the TCRdb copy is restricted to in-frame clones and leaves out a portion. Found here are over 60,000 clones, about nine tenths of them singletons; the top ten hold approximately 14%. Germline CDR1 reads SNHLY; CDR2 reads FYNNEI. CDR3 size: 14 residues. V was clipped by 4 bases and J by 0 bases, with 10 bases between them. The clonotype comes from an older woman with acute or convalescent COVID-19. This chain connects TRBV2 to TRBJ2-7; D gene unclear. The specimen sequenced was peripheral blood. CDR3 in DNA: TGTGCCAGCAGTGTGGCGGCGCTCTCCTACGAGCAGTACTTC. Residues: CASSVAALSYEQYF.